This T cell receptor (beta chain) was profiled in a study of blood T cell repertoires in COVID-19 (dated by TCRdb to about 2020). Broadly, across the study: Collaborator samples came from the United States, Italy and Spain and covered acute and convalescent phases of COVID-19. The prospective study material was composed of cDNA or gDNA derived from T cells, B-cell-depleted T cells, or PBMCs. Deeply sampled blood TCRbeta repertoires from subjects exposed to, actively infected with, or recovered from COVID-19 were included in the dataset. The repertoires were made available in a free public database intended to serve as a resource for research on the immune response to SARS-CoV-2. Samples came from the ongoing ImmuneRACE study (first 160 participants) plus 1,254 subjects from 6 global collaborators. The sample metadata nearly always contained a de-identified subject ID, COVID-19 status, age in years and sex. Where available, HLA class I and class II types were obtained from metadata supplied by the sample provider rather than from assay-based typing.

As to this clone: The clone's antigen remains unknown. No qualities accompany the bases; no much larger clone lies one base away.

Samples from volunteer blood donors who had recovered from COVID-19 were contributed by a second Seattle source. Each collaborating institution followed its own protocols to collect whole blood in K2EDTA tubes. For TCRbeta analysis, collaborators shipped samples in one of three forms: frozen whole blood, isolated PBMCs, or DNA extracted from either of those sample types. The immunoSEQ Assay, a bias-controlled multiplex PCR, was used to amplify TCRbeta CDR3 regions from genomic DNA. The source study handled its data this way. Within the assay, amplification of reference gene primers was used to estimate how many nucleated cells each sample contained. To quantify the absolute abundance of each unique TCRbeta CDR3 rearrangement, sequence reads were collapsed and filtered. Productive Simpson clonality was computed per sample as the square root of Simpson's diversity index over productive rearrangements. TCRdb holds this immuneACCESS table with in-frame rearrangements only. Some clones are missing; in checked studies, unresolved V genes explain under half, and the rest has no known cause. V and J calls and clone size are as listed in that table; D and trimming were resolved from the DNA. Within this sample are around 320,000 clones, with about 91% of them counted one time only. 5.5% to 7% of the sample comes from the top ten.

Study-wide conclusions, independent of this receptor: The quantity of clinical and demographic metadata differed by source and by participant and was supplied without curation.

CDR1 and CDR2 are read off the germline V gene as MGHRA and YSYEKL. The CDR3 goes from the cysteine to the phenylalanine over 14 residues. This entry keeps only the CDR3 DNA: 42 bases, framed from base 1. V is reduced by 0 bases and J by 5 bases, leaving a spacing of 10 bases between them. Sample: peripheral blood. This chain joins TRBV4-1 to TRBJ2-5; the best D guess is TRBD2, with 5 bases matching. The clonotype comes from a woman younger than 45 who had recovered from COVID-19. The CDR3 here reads CASSQDPSSETQYF. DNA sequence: TGCGCCAGCAGCCAAGACCCTAGCTCGGAGACCCAGTACTTC.